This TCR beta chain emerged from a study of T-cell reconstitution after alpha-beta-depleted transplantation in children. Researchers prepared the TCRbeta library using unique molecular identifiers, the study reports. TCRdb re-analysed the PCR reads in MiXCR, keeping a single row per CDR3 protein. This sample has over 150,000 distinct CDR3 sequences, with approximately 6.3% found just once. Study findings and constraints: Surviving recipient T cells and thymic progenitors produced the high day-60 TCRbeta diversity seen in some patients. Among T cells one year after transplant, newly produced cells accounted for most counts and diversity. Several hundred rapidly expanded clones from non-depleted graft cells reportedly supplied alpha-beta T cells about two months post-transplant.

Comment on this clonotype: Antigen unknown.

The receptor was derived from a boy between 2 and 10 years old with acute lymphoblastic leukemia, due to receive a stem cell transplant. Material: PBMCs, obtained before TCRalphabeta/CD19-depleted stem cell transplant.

The CDR3 sequence: CASSGARGWRERTDTQYF. The CDR3, as DNA: TGTGCCAGCAGCGGAGCCCGGGGCTGGCGGGAGAGAACAGATACGCAGTATTTT. V usage is TRBV9 and J usage is TRBJ2-3, with 7 nucleotides matching TRBD2. After removal of 3 bases from V and 3 bases from J, the junction contained 16 bases not matched to a gene. CDR3 length equals 18 residues. Germline V gene sequence: CDR1 SGDLS, CDR2 YYNGEE.